The TCR beta chain under discussion was sequenced for a study of shared clonotypes between healthy human individuals. Background on the study: Three plates were used per donor for CD4 naive, three for CD4 memory, two for CD8 naive and one for CD8 memory.

The repertoire was sequenced with immunoSEQ multiplex PCR; TCRdb's copy has only in-frame clones and lacks some. The data hold 190,000 or so clones, with approximately 62% observed a single time. The source is a man in his thirties or forties in good health. The sample consisted of memory CD4+ T cells sorted from blood. Documented subset: CD45RA-negative fraction.

CDR3 DNA sequence: TGTGCCAGCAGCCAAGGGGGGTCCTACAATGAGCAGTTCTTC. Translated: CASSQGGSYNEQFF. This chain uses TRBV14 with TRBJ2-1, with D possibly being TRBD1 or TRBD2 (5 bases each). Trimming removed 1 base from V and 1 base from J, with 5 bases in between. This CDR3 is 14 amino acids long. Germline V gene sequence: CDR1 SGHDN, CDR2 FVKESK.